The 18 T cell receptor beta chains in this list originate from one sample, sequenced in a study of T cell responses to AZD1222 COVID-19 vaccine. The repertoire was sequenced with immunoSEQ multiplex PCR; TCRdb's copy has only in-frame clones and lacks some. This sample yields over 100,000 clones, of which about four fifths are seen a single time; 17% belongs to the top ten. Sequencing used peripheral blood, obtained on day 0 of AZD1222 vaccination. The receptors come from an adult in good health.

The chain links TRBV27 to TRBJ1-4; D gene uncertain. The germline gives CDR1 MNHEY, CDR2 SMNVEV (reference sequence). This CDR3 is built from 14 residues. Trimming removed 5 bases from V and 0 bases from J, with 7 bases in between. The CDR3 reads CASSREATNEKLFF. DNA of the CDR3: TGTGCCAGCAGTAGGGAAGCAACTAATGAAAAACTGTTTTTT.

In its sample, this clone was seen once. The chain recombines TRBV27 with TRBJ2-3, with D perhaps matching TRBD2 (6 bases). The CDR3 spans 15 residues. V lost 8 bases to trimming and J lost 0 bases, with 15 bases between them. The germline V gene encodes CDR1 MNHEY and CDR2 SMNVEV (reference sequence). CDR3 in amino acids: CASAFAAGSTDTQYF. The CDR3 nucleotides are TGTGCCAGCGCCTTCGCCGCGGGAAGCACAGATACGCAGTATTTT.

The V and J genes are TRBV12-3 or TRBV12-4 and TRBJ1-2; D is unclear. The CDR3 extends over 11 amino acids. V lost 1 base and J 9 bases, leaving 6 bases between the germline ends. CDR3 sequence: CASSLVGSYTF. The CDR3 DNA follows: TGTGCCAGCAGTTTAGTGGGGAGCTACACCTTC.

This clone was counted only a few times. The rearrangement uses TRBV19 and TRBJ2-2; D is undetermined. The CDR3 spans 16 residues. V dropped 8 bases and J dropped 0 bases, with 16 bases sitting between them. Germline V gives CDR1 LNHDA, CDR2 SQIVND (reference sequence). Here the CDR3 reads CASSGTAATNTGELFF. CDR3 bases: TGTGCCAGTTCCGGAACAGCCGCGACGAACACCGGGGAGCTGTTTTTT.

V gene TRBV10-3 combines with J gene TRBJ1-2, with 7 bases identical to TRBD1. The CDR3 spans 12 residues. The V and J ends lost 4 bases and 7 bases, in that order; junction bases with no gene match: 3. Per germline, CDR1 ENHRY and CDR2 SYGVKD. Here the CDR3 DNA reads TGTGCCATCAGTGGCAGGGGGAGTGGCTACACCTTC. This codes for CAISGRGSGYTF.

This CDR3 reads CASSPQTGQETQYF. The CDR3 coding sequence is TGTGCCAGCTCACCCCAGACAGGGCAAGAGACCCAGTACTTC. The chain combines TRBV18 with TRBJ2-5, with TRBD1 identical over 7 bases. The CDR3 runs 14 residues. CDR1 and CDR2 (germline): KGHSH, LQKENI. V was pared by 3 bases and J by 2 bases, with 3 bases of the junction left unmatched.

V and J are TRBV19 and TRBJ1-5; no firm D call. This CDR3 has 15 residues. V was shortened by 1 base and J by 1 base, with 8 bases between the two germline ends. Per germline, CDR1 LNHDA and CDR2 SQIVND (reference sequence). CDR3 nucleotides: TGTGCCAGTAGTATAGGAGGGCAGAGCAATCAGCCCCAGCATTTT. Translated: CASSIGGQSNQPQHF.

V and J are TRBV5-1 and TRBJ1-4, with D perhaps matching TRBD1 (6 bases). CDR3 length: 13 residues. The germline V gene has CDR1 SGHRS and CDR2 YFSETQ. V gave up 4 bases and J gave up 6 bases, with 10 bases separating them. The CDR3 protein is CASSLQGYEKLFF. The CDR3 coding sequence is TGCGCCAGCAGCCTGCAGGGGTATGAAAAACTGTTTTTT.

The rearrangement uses TRBV6-2 or TRBV6-3 and TRBJ1-1; 7 bases map to TRBD1. V shed 5 bases, J shed 5 bases, and the junction held 11 bases outside the gene matches. Germline V gives CDR1 MNHEY, CDR2 SVGEGT. There are 15 residues in the CDR3. The CDR3 DNA sequence: TGTGCCAGCAGTAATGCCCTTCGGGACAGAACTGAAGCTTTCTTT. The encoded protein is CASSNALRDRTEAFF.

This chain uses TRBV18 with TRBJ1-2, with D possibly TRBD1 on 5 matching bases. CDR1 and CDR2 from the germline V gene are KGHSH and LQKENI. This CDR3 has 14 amino acids. V was clipped by 1 base and J by 2 bases, with 8 bases between them. CDR3 amino acids: CASSPQDKNYGYTF. The DNA of the CDR3 is TGTGCCAGCTCACCACAGGACAAGAACTATGGCTACACCTTC.

J is TRBJ2-1 and V is TRBV18, with 9 bases that match TRBD2. Germline CDR1 reads KGHSH; CDR2 reads LQKENI. This CDR3 is built from 16 residues. V trimming: 5 bases; J trimming: 2 bases; junction bases outside the gene matches: 7. The CDR3 DNA follows: TGTGCCAGCTCATCGTTTAGCGGGGGCACCTACAATGAGCAGTTCTTC. This gives the protein CASSSFSGGTYNEQFF.

V is TRBV11-2 and J is TRBJ2-2; possibly TRBD2 for D (6 bases). In germline, CDR1 is SGHAT, CDR2 FQNNGV. Trimming left V 4 bases short and J 12 bases short, with 21 bases between. This CDR3 has 15 residues. CDR3 DNA: TGTGCCAGCAGCTCACCAAGCGGGCACTTGCGAAAGCTGTTTTTT. It translates to CASSSPSGHLRKLFF.

This clone was recorded only once. The V and J genes are TRBV7-9 and TRBJ1-5; D unresolved. The CDR3 extends over 14 amino acids. V lost 3 bases, J lost 2 bases, and 8 bases lay in between. Per germline, CDR1 SEHNR and CDR2 FQNEAQ (reference sequence). In DNA, the CDR3 is TGTGCCAGCAGCTTTGGGCAGGGCAATCAGCCCCAGCATTTT. Its translation: CASSFGQGNQPQHF.

The chain combines TRBV7-9 with TRBJ1-1; D is uncertain. This CDR3 has 15 amino acids. V lost 5 bases, J lost 0 bases, and 13 bases lay in between. CDR1 and CDR2 (germline): SEHNR, FQNEAQ (reference sequence). Written as DNA, the CDR3 is TGTGCCAGCAGCCAAGCGACCTATTTGAACACTGAAGCTTTCTTT. Encoded protein: CASSQATYLNTEAFF.

The chain links TRBV3-1 (or the pseudogene TRBV3-2) to TRBJ1-4; possibly TRBD1 for D (6 bases). The CDR3 covers 16 residues. Looked up from germline, CDR1 is LGHDT and CDR2 is YNNKEL (reference sequence). V lost 6 bases and J 7 bases, leaving 21 bases between the germline ends. CDR3 loop: CASSPGTKGVGEKLFF. CDR3 coding DNA: TGTGCCAGCAGTCCCGGGACAAAGGGAGTAGGTGAAAAACTGTTTTTT.

This chain uses TRBV19 with TRBJ2-7; TRBD2 agrees at 7 bases. This CDR3 comprises 17 residues. Trimming at V came to 1 base and at J to 0 bases, leaving 9 bases not matched to a gene. Germline CDR1 and CDR2: LNHDA and SQIVND (reference sequence). CDR3 DNA sequence: TGTGCCAGTAGTATAGCTGTGTCCGAGCGGGACTCCTACGAGCAGTACGTC. Its translation: CASSIAVSERDSYEQYV.

The chain uses TRBV14 and TRBJ1-1; D unclear. The CDR3 length is 14 residues. V was trimmed by 2 bases and J by 6 bases, leaving 13 bases between them. The germline V gene encodes CDR1 SGHDN and CDR2 FVKESK. Here the CDR3 reads CASSQRLNVAEAFF. CDR3 coding DNA: TGTGCCAGCAGCCAACGTTTAAATGTCGCTGAAGCTTTCTTT.

The V call is TRBV27, the J call TRBJ1-1, with 7 positions matching TRBD1. The V segment lost 4 bases and the J segment 1 base; nucleotides outside the gene matches: 9. The CDR3 loop spans 16 amino acids. Germline lookup yields CDR1 MNHEY and CDR2 SMNVEV (reference sequence). The CDR3 protein is CASSSQGEVGNTEAFF. CDR3 nucleotide sequence: TGTGCCAGCAGTTCCCAGGGGGAGGTGGGGAACACTGAAGCTTTCTTT.